These 14 T cell receptor beta chains were all obtained from the same sample, sequenced in a study of T-cell memory formation after mild COVID-19. In TCRdb, the 5' RACE reads were re-called with MiXCR into one record per CDR3 protein. The sample records around 510,000 distinct CDR3 sequences, about 22% being singletons. Sequencing input: PBMCs or a T cell subset sorted from them (not recorded which). All receptors derive from an adult woman who had mild COVID-19 (a few samples of this study predate the infection). Cell type and time point are not known.

The DNA of the CDR3 is TGTGCCAGCAGTATCCTGGGTGCGAACACTGAAGCTTTCTTT. Its protein is CASSILGANTEAFF. The chain employs TRBV6-6 and TRBJ1-1; D is uncertain. The germline CDR1 and CDR2 sequences are MNHNY and SVGAGI (reference sequence). The length of the CDR3 is 14 residues. V was cut by 5 bases and J by 1 base, with 11 bases left in between.

The J gene is TRBJ2-1, the V gene TRBV7-9; D perhaps matches TRBD2 (5 bases). Between the trimmed V and J ends, which lost 5 bases and 8 bases, there was a span of 16 bases. The V gene's germline CDR1 is SEHNR and CDR2 FQNEAQ (reference sequence). The CDR3 sequence is 14 residues long. CDR3 region: CASSPSVYGDEQFF. Here the CDR3 DNA reads TGTGCCAGCAGCCCTTCTGTTTACGGGGATGAGCAGTTCTTC. The variable domain in full, with the rest retrieved from reference TRBV7-9 and TRBJ2-1, is DTGVSQNPRHKITKRGQNVTFRCDPISEHNRLYWYRQTLGQGPEFLTYFQNEAQLEKSRLLSDRFSAERPKGSFSTLEIQRTEQGDSAMYLCASSPSVYGDEQFFGPGTRLTVL.

The chain links TRBV2 to TRBJ1-2; unclear D gene. CDR1 is SNHLY and CDR2 is FYNNEI in the germline V gene. CDR3 length: 11 residues. V was cut by 6 bases and J by 6 bases, with 8 bases left in between. The CDR3 loop is CASSPSDGYTF. The CDR3 region has the DNA TGTGCCAGCAGCCCTAGCGATGGCTACACCTTC.

This chain joins TRBV27 and TRBJ1-1, with TRBD1 matching 7 bases. Germline assignment: CDR1 MNHEY and CDR2 SMNVEV (reference sequence). This CDR3 region has 13 residues. Losses at the gene ends were 6 bases for V and 6 bases for J; bases not matched to a gene: 7. CDR3 sequence (DNA): TGTGCCAGCAGACCGGGACAGCAGGCTGAAGCTTTCTTT. It encodes CASRPGQQAEAFF.

The chain joins TRBV2 to TRBJ2-3, with TRBD2 identical over 16 bases. This CDR3 has 14 residues. V gave up 6 bases and J gave up 7 bases; unmatched junction bases: 1. CDR1 and CDR2 from the germline V gene are SNHLY and FYNNEI. The CDR3 loop reads CASRGLAGGNTQYF. In nucleotides, the CDR3 is TGTGCCAGCAGGGGACTAGCGGGGGGGAATACGCAGTATTTT.

This clonotype was found a few times. The chain has TRBV29-1 and TRBJ1-1; D unclear. Per germline, CDR1 SQVTM and CDR2 ANQGSEA. With 6 bases removed from V and 0 bases from J, the gap between germline ends came to 17 bases. The CDR3 loop spans 15 amino acids. The DNA for the CDR3 is TGCAGCGTGGGAACCCTTTTGACGGTGAACACTGAAGCTTTCTTT. Amino acid sequence: CSVGTLLTVNTEAFF.

The rearrangement links TRBV7-9 to TRBJ2-3; D is possibly TRBD1 or TRBD2 (5 bases each). From germline, CDR1 is SEHNR and CDR2 FQNEAQ (reference sequence). The CDR3 loop spans 12 amino acids. The V end lost 2 bases, the J end lost 10 bases, and 10 bases lay between the germline ends. CDR3 DNA: TGTGCCAGCAGCTTATACGGGGCCGCGCAGTATTTT. This gives the protein CASSLYGAAQYF.

This clonotype was observed a handful of times. The V and J genes are TRBV5-4 and TRBJ2-1; D could derive from TRBD1 or TRBD2 (5 bases each). Trimming removed 1 base from V and 2 bases from J, with 13 bases in between. The germline gives CDR1 SGHNT, CDR2 YYREEE (reference sequence). This CDR3 has 16 amino acids. The CDR3 loop reads CASSLYPGTAYNEQFF. CDR3 bases: TGTGCCAGCAGCTTGTACCCGGGGACGGCCTACAATGAGCAGTTCTTC.

This clonotype has more than one count but fewer than ten. The gene calls are TRBV5-6 and TRBJ1-1; tentative D call: TRBD1 (5 bases). This CDR3 is built from 16 residues. Per germline, CDR1 SGHDT and CDR2 YYEEEE. V was trimmed by 4 bases and J by 1 base, leaving 17 bases between them. CDR3 coding DNA: TGTGCCAGCAGCCGTAGAGGGGCGTCAGCGAACACTGAAGCTTTCTTT. This gives the protein CASSRRGASANTEAFF.

This clonotype was seen only a few times. The chain is built from TRBV27 and TRBJ1-6; D gene ambiguous. Trimming removed 4 bases at V and 14 bases at J, with 15 bases between. The germline CDR1 and CDR2 sequences are MNHEY and SMNVEV (reference sequence). The CDR3 runs 13 residues. The CDR3 sequence is CASSSRSQGTLHF. As DNA, the CDR3 is TGTGCCAGCAGTTCCCGGTCCCAAGGCACCCTCCACTTT.

The chain couples TRBV7-2 to TRBJ2-1, with D possibly TRBD2 on 5 matching bases. The V end was cut by 6 bases, the J end by 6 bases, with 9 bases between. CDR3 length equals 12 residues. The germline gives CDR1 SGHTA, CDR2 FQGNSA. This CDR3 reads CASREVGNEQFF. In DNA, the CDR3 is TGTGCCAGCAGGGAGGTCGGCAATGAGCAGTTCTTC.

This clonotype was found many times. The rearrangement joins TRBV6-2 or TRBV6-3 to TRBJ2-6; D not certain. Deletions cut 0 bases from V and 0 bases from J, with 3 bases between. The CDR3 extends over 15 amino acids. Germline CDR1 reads MNHEY; CDR2 reads SVGEGT. CDR3 protein: CASSYSNSGANVLTF. For the CDR3, the DNA is TGTGCCAGCAGTTACTCAAACTCTGGGGCCAACGTCCTGACTTTC.

Only a few counts were recorded for this clonotype. V usage is TRBV6-2 or TRBV6-3 and J usage is TRBJ2-2; perhaps TRBD2 as D (5 bases). V gave up 8 bases and J gave up 4 bases, with 11 bases separating them. Germline V CDR1 and CDR2: MNHEY, SVGEGT. The CDR3 length is 13 residues. CDR3 region: CASSIGGTGELFF. The CDR3 DNA reads TGTGCCAGCTCCATCGGAGGCACCGGGGAGCTGTTTTTT.

This clonotype was picked up one time. V usage is TRBV9 and J usage is TRBJ1-2, with 7 bases lining up with TRBD1. Germline V lookup: CDR1 SGDLS, CDR2 YYNGEE. CDR3 size: 17 residues. With 3 bases clipped from V and 4 bases from J, the junction kept 15 bases outside the gene matches. In nucleotides, the CDR3 is TGTGCCAGCAGCGGAGCCGACCTCAGGGGGTTAGGCTATGGCTACACCTTC. This gives the protein CASSGADLRGLGYGYTF. Together with reference TRBV9 and TRBJ1-2, the CDR3 gives the full variable domain: DSGVTQTPKHLITATGQRVTLRCSPRSGDLSVYWYQQSLDQGLQFLIQYYNGEERAKGNILERFSAQQFPDLHSELNLSSLELGDSALYFCASSGADLRGLGYGYTFGSGTRLTVV.